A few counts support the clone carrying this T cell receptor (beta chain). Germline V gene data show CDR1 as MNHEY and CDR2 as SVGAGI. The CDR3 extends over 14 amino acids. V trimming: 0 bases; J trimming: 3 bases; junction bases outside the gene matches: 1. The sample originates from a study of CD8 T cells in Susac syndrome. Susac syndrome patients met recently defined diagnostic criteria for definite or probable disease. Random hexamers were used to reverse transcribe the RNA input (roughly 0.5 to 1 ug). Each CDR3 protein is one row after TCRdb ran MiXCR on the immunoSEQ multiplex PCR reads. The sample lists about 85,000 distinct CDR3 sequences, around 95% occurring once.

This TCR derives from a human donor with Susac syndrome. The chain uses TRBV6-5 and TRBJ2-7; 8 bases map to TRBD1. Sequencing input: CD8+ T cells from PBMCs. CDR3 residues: CASSYSGQGYEQYF. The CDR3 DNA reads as TGTGCCAGCAGTTACTCAGGACAGGGCTACGAGCAGTACTTC.